Included here is one T cell receptor (beta chain) sequence, with context. No antigen is known for it. The study co-extracted DNA and RNA from around 20-30 mg of unsorted bulk tissue. The data originate from a study of tumor-infiltrating lymphocytes in primary liver carcinoma. Study context: Tumors were staged T1-T3 N0M0 and measured roughly 4.2 to 10 cm across. Sequencing of the samples generated roughly 3.5 to 7.5 million productive TCRbeta reads, with similar yields across tissue types.

This CDR3 is 15 amino acids long. Trimming took 6 bases from V and 5 from J; bases not matched to a gene: 9. Making TCR beta cDNA involved around 500 ng total RNA and a constant-region primer. Slightly modified ARM-PCR, run as three nested multiplex PCR rounds, produced the TCR beta libraries. For roughly 10 cycles apiece, the opening two PCR rounds ran with TRBV1-TRBV30 forward primers and a C-beta reverse primer. From the multiplex PCR reads, TCRdb called clonotypes with MiXCR, one entry per CDR3 protein. This table has roughly 120,000 distinct CDR3 sequences, around 64% appearing once. Notes on the study in general: Between tumor regions, pairs overlapped more than tumor-adjacent and tumor-blood pairs did.

Material: liver tumor tissue from sampling region 3. This sample's subset: tumor region T3, left-lateral pole. The chain recombines TRBV12-3 or TRBV12-4 with TRBJ2-2; TRBD2 matches 7 bases. The TCR originated in a woman aged 55-70 years with primary liver carcinoma and hepatitis B virus infection. The CDR3 DNA sequence: TGTGCCAGCAGCCAAACAGCGGGAAGGACCGGGGAGCTGTTTTTT. Residues: CASSQTAGRTGELFF.